This T cell receptor (beta chain) was captured in a study of cytomegalovirus exposure and HLA in healthy donors. Researchers ran the PCR with 60 Vbeta and 13 Jbeta primers. TCRdb's table, derived via immunoSEQ multiplex PCR, lists solely in-frame clones and lacks some. This sample has tens of thousands of clones; around 70% occur once, and the top ten carry roughly a fifth. The J segment lost 10 bases and the V segment lost 3 bases, leaving 6 bases of the junction unmatched. CDR1 and CDR2 from the germline V gene are KGHSH and LQKENI. The CDR3 loop spans 13 amino acids. Sampled while nominally healthy, donors likely had unrecorded immune exposures. General study points: Most TCR sequences were uncommon, yet certain public TCRs appeared in many donors. Researchers left out some V segments, among them TRBV6-2 and TRBV6-3, as indistinguishable. A later analysis linked a missense variant in DCLRE1C to the trimming of TCR beta V and J genes.

Notes on this clone: Its antigen is currently unknown.

This chain connects TRBV18 to TRBJ2-1, with 7 bases lining up with TRBD2. The receptor comes from a woman in her sixties in good health and CMV-seropositive. The sequenced material came from PBMCs. The CDR3 DNA is TGTGCCAGCTCACCTCCCTCTAGCGGAGAGCAGTTCTTC. This sequence encodes CASSPPSSGEQFF. Using reference TRBV18 and TRBJ2-1 for the parts outside the CDR3, the full variable domain is NAGVMQNPRHLVRRRGQEARLRCSPMKGHSHVYWYRQLPEEGLKFMVYLQKENIIDESGMPKERFSAEFPKEGPSILRIQQVVRGDSAAYFCASSPPSSGEQFFGPGTRLTVL.